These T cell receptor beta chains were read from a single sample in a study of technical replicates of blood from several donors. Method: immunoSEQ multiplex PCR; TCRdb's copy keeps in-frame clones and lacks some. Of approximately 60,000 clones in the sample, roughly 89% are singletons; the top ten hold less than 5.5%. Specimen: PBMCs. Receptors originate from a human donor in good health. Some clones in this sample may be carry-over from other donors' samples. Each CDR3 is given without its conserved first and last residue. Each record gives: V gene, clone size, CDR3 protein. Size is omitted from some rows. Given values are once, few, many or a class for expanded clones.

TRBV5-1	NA	ASSLSAGILDTQY
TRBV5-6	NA	ASSTRTSGSYNEQF
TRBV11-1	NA	ASSSRQGPSEAF
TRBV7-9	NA	ASSQPPGQGHDTEAF
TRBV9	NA	ASSVTGTNEKLF
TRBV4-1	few	ASSRETGNTNQPQH
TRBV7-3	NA	ASSFLAGLSYNEQF
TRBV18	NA	ASSPFFSGSGYEQY
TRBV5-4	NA	ASSNRFRTDTQY
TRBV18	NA	ASSLTQGGYEQY
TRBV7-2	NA	ASSLRIDRSSYEQY
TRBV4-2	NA	ASRYSPSGNDEQY
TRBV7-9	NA	ASTREGYQPQH
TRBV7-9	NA	ASSLEQGLGYT
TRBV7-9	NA	ASSLNTGNTEAF
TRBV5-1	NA	ASAQAVARETQY
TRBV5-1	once	ASSLGVPNEKLF
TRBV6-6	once	ASSYSTMGSDGYT
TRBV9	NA	ASSVGDFTSGQF
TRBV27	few	ASSLLGGYGYT
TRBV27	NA	ASYFRLAGVGTQY
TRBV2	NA	ASSDPSGSQNEQF
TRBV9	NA	ASSAASGGGVSGELF
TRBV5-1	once	ASSFQGDGYT
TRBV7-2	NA	ASSPGGAGGGQPQH